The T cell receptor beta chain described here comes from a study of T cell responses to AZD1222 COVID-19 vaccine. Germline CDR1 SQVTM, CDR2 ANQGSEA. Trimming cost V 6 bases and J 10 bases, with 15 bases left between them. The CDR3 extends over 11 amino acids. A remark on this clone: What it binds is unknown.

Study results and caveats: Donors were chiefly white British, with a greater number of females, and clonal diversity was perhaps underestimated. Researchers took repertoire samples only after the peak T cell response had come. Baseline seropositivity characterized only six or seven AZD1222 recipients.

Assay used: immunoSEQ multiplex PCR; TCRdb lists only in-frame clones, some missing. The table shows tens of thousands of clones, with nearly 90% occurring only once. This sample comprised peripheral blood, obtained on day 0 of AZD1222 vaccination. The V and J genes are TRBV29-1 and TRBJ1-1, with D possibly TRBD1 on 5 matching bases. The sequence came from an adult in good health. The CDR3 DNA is TGCAGCGTAGACTCCTCCGGGGGAGCTTTCTTT. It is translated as CSVDSSGGAFF.